Presented here are 11 T cell receptor beta chains from one specimen sequenced in a study of cytomegalovirus exposure and HLA in healthy donors. Using immunoSEQ multiplex PCR, the repertoire was profiled, and TCRdb retains in-frame clones only, with some absent. The table lists tens of thousands of clones, approximately 95% of them singletons. The sequenced sample was PBMCs. The receptor set was obtained from a woman aged 25 to 39 in good health and CMV-seropositive.

The chain carries TRBV9 and TRBJ1-3; D uncertain. Germline-derived CDR1 and CDR2 are SGDLS and YYNGEE. The CDR3 length is 15 residues. Trimming left V 4 bases short and J 7 bases short, with 18 bases between. CDR3 sequence: CASSSPTDTANTIYF. In nucleotides, the CDR3 is TGTGCCAGCAGCTCCCCCACCGATACCGCGAACACCATATATTTT.

The rearrangement joins TRBV19 to TRBJ2-7; 11 bases align to TRBD1. Germline trimming cut 10 bases from V and 5 bases from J; bases unmatched to any gene: 7. Germline V gene data show CDR1 as LNHDA and CDR2 as SQIVND (reference sequence). The CDR3 has 13 residues. In nucleotides, the CDR3 is TGTGCCACCGCGGACAGGGGGCGCCACGAGCAGTACTTC. It codes for CATADRGRHEQYF.

The chain has TRBV9 and TRBJ1-1; possible D gene TRBD1, 5 bases. Germline CDR1 reads SGDLS; CDR2 reads YYNGEE. This CDR3 region has 15 residues. V lost 0 bases, J lost 0 bases, and 9 bases lay in between. As DNA, the CDR3 is TGTGCCAGCAGCGTAGAGACAGTGATGAACACTGAAGCTTTCTTT. Protein sequence: CASSVETVMNTEAFF.

This clone was found once. The rearrangement links TRBV5-4 to TRBJ1-1; maybe TRBD1 (5 bases). Germline V gene data show CDR1 as SGHNT and CDR2 as YYREEE (reference sequence). Trimming removed 4 bases at V and 3 bases at J, with 13 bases between. This CDR3 contains 14 residues. CDR3 nucleotides: TGTGCCAGCAGCCAGGGCCTTCTGTACACTGAAGCTTTCTTT. This sequence encodes CASSQGLLYTEAFF.

The rearrangement links TRBV7-8 to TRBJ2-5; D perhaps matches TRBD1 (6 bases). The germline CDR1 and CDR2 sequences are SGHVS and FQNEAQ. Trimming stripped 1 base from V and 7 bases from J, with 16 bases between. This CDR3 is built from 15 residues. CDR3 in DNA: TGTGCCAGCAGCTTAGTCCGGACCTTAGGGGGGACCCAGTACTTC. It translates to CASSLVRTLGGTQYF.

The genes are TRBV6-5 and TRBJ2-7; 12 bases line up with TRBD2. V lost 5 bases and J lost 5; bases outside the gene matches: 4. Germline V gene lookup returns CDR1 MNHEY and CDR2 SVGAGI. This CDR3 has 14 residues. Here the CDR3 reads CASSRTSGNDEQYF. The CDR3 DNA reads TGTGCCAGCAGTCGGACTAGCGGGAACGACGAGCAGTACTTC.

The V call is TRBV28, the J call TRBJ2-7, with 15 bases that match TRBD2. V was pared by 5 bases and J by 3 bases, with 5 bases of the junction left unmatched. The CDR3 sequence is 16 residues long. The germline V gene encodes CDR1 MDHEN and CDR2 SYDVKM. CDR3 loop: CASSPTGLAGGYEQYF. CDR3 in DNA: TGTGCCAGCAGTCCTACGGGACTAGCGGGAGGCTACGAGCAGTACTTC.

This chain links TRBV5-6 with TRBJ2-7; perhaps TRBD2 as D (7 bases). V was clipped by 4 bases and J by 2 bases, with 22 bases between them. Germline CDR1 SGHDT, CDR2 YYEEEE. The CDR3 spans 17 residues. The DNA for the CDR3 is TGTGCCAGCAGCCGCCTGAGGGGGGGGGATCGTGCCTACGAGCAGTACTTC. Translated, it gives CASSRLRGGDRAYEQYF.

This clone came up once. The rearrangement joins TRBV28 to TRBJ2-5; 9 bases align to TRBD2. The CDR3 is 16 residues long. CDR1 MDHEN and CDR2 SYDVKM come from the germline V gene. Trimming took 2 bases from V and 2 from J; bases not matched to a gene: 6. The CDR3 bases are TGTGCCAGCAGTTTAGCGGGAGGGCCTGTTCAAGAGACCCAGTACTTC. It translates to CASSLAGGPVQETQYF.

The chain employs TRBV18 and TRBJ1-5, with 9 nucleotides matching TRBD1. Germline V gene lookup returns CDR1 KGHSH and CDR2 LQKENI. V was clipped by 3 bases and J by 6 bases; unmatched bases: 3. The CDR3 is 14 residues long. The DNA for the CDR3 is TGTGCCAGCTCACCCGGGACAGGGCCTCAGCCCCAGCATTTT. Translating gives CASSPGTGPQPQHF.

The J gene is TRBJ2-6, the V gene TRBV4-3; D is perhaps TRBD1 (5 bases). The CDR3 totals 18 residues. CDR1 is LGHNA and CDR2 is YSLEER in the germline V gene. V gave up 1 base and J gave up 0 bases, with 13 bases separating them. In DNA form, the CDR3 reads TGCGCCAGCAGCCAAGTGAACGACAGAGCCTCTGGGGCCAACGTCCTGACTTTC. It yields the protein CASSQVNDRASGANVLTF.